This section outlines one T cell receptor beta chain sequence together with its context. Its antigen remains unidentified. Treatment in this sample: oral pan-JAK inhibitor, 5-10 mg twice daily. Peripheral blood, together with lesional scalp punch biopsies, was collected from alopecia areata patients. This sample stems from a study of CD8+ T cells in alopecia areata. Study overall: Tofacitinib was taken orally by treated patients, and the dose was 5 to 10 mg twice daily. Whole-study results and caveats: Scalp sequencing also captures normal skin's resident alphabeta T cells. Among the 100 top clones, expanded CD8+ clones, like scalp clonality, were significantly decreased by tofacitinib.

The germline V gene has CDR1 SGHAT and CDR2 FQNNGV. The CDR3 is made up of 13 amino acids. The V and J ends lost 1 base and 6 bases respectively, with 10 bases between them. RNA was isolated and reverse transcribed to cDNA, the sequencing template. The protocol was immunoSEQ multiplex PCR, while the TCRdb copy is restricted to in-frame clones and leaves out a portion. The table includes just over 150,000 clones, roughly 65% detected once. V usage is TRBV11-2 and J usage is TRBJ2-7; D gene uncertain. Source: CD4+ T cells sorted from blood, taken at week 4, from a patient treated with tofacitinib. This TCR came from a human donor with alopecia areata. The CDR3 reads CASSLVSESEQYF. CDR3 in DNA: TGTGCCAGCAGCTTAGTCTCGGAGTCCGAGCAGTACTTC. Full variable domain (remainder filled in from reference TRBV11-2 and TRBJ2-7): EAGVAQSPRYKIIEKRQSVAFWCNPISGHATLYWYQQILGQGPKLLIQFQNNGVVDDSQLPKDRFSAERLKGVDSTLKIQPAKLEDSAVYLCASSLVSESEQYFGPGTRLTVT.